This is a list of T cell receptor beta chains from one sample in a study of blood T cell repertoires in COVID-19. Sequenced by immunoSEQ multiplex PCR; TCRdb stores in-frame clones only, minus some. The sample records some 150,000 clones, around 83% being singletons. Source material: peripheral blood. These receptor sequences come from a woman between 45 and 65 years old in a cohort sampled during active or convalescent COVID-19. Both conserved end residues are part of each CDR3. D genes are given only for firm matches. Some rows have no size entry. The others give once, few or many, or a class for an expanded clone.

clone_size j_call cdr3_length v_call d_call cdr3_nt cdr3_aa
. TRBJ1-1 14 TRBV7-6 TRBD1 TGTGCCAGCAGCAGCAGGGGGCAGAACACTGAAGCTTTCTTT CASSSRGQNTEAFF
. TRBJ2-3 15 TRBV7-8 . TGTGCCAGCAGCTTTCGTGATAGCGGCCTAGATACGCAGTATTTT CASSFRDSGLDTQYF
few TRBJ2-7 13 TRBV19 . TGTGCCAGTAGTATAGTCAGGGCTACCGAGCAGTACTTC CASSIVRATEQYF
. TRBJ2-5 15 TRBV7-2 TRBD1 TGTGCCAGCAGCTTAGTGGTCGACAGGGGGGAGACCCAGTACTTC CASSLVVDRGETQYF
. TRBJ1-2 12 TRBV24-1 . TGTGCCACCAGTGACCCAGGATATGGCTACACCTTC CATSDPGYGYTF
. TRBJ2-1 15 TRBV5-1 . TGCGCCAGCAGCTTGGCGACTCGTCGATACAATGAGCAGTTCTTC CASSLATRRYNEQFF
. TRBJ2-3 14 TRBV11-2 . TGTGCCAGCAGCTATGGGGGGTCCCGGGATACGCAGTATTTT CASSYGGSRDTQYF
. TRBJ2-7 17 TRBV4-1 TRBD2 TGCGCCAGCAGCCAAGACGGTCTGGGCGGGGGGGACTACGAGCAGTACTTC CASSQDGLGGGDYEQYF
. TRBJ2-2 15 TRBV19 . TGTGCCAGTAGCGGTCAAGGGGATATGACCGGGGAGCTGTTTTTT CASSGQGDMTGELFF
. TRBJ1-5 13 TRBV4-2 . TGTGCCAGCAGCCAAGATACGGGGCAGCCCCAGCATTTT CASSQDTGQPQHF
. TRBJ2-3 15 TRBV4-1 . TGCGCCAGCAGCCCGGAGGCAAGCCGCACAGATACGCAGTATTTT CASSPEASRTDTQYF
. TRBJ2-1 14 TRBV5-1 . TGCGCCAGCAGTGGTCGGCAGGACTCAAATGAGCAGTTCTTC CASSGRQDSNEQFF
. TRBJ2-3 13 TRBV29-1 . TGCAGCTATCGGGGGTTGAGGACAGATACGCAGTATTTT CSYRGLRTDTQYF
. TRBJ2-7 11 TRBV12-3/TRBV12-4 . TGTGCCAGCAGTTATCTGTACGAGCAGTACTTC CASSYLYEQYF
. TRBJ2-4 18 TRBV19 TRBD1 TGTGCCAGTAGTATAAAAGGACAGGGCACTACCATCAAAAACATTCAGTACTTC CASSIKGQGTTIKNIQYF
. TRBJ1-6 14 TRBV6-5 TRBD1 TGTGCCAGCAGCTCAGACAGGGACAGATCACCCCTCCACTTT CASSSDRDRSPLHF
. TRBJ1-4 15 TRBV3-1/TRBV3-2 . TGTGCCAGCAGCCAAGTAGTGGGGGCGAATGAAAAACTGTTTTTT CASSQVVGANEKLFF
. TRBJ2-2 12 TRBV7-3 . TGTGCCAGCAGCTCCAATACCGGGGAGCTGTTTTTT CASSSNTGELFF
. TRBJ2-7 14 TRBV7-9 TRBD1 TGTGCCAGCAGAGGGACAGGGGGTCTTTACGAGCAGTACTTC CASRGTGGLYEQYF
. TRBJ1-4 14 TRBV6-7 . TGTGCCAGCAGTTACCGAGGGAGGTGTGTAGAACTGTTTTTT CASSYRGRCVELFF
. TRBJ2-7 12 TRBV24-1 . TGTGCCACCAGTGACCCTCTCTCCGAGCAGTACTTC CATSDPLSEQYF
. TRBJ2-2 13 TRBV7-9 . TGTGCCAGCAGCTACTCCCACACCGGGGAGCTGTTTTTT CASSYSHTGELFF
. TRBJ2-3 15 TRBV9 TRBD2 TGTGCCAGCAGCGCCCACGGGGGGGCCTCAGATACGCAGTATTTT CASSAHGGASDTQYF
. TRBJ2-5 16 TRBV4-3 TRBD2 TGCGCCAGCAGCCACCTAAGGCTAGCGGGGCAAGAGACCCAGTACTTC CASSHLRLAGQETQYF
few TRBJ2-3 16 TRBV4-3 TRBD1 TGCGCCAGCAGCCAGGGGACAGGACCCACCACAGATACGCAGTATTTT CASSQGTGPTTDTQYF
. TRBJ2-1 16 TRBV9 . TGTGCCAGCAGCGCCTTAACAGGAGCCCGCTACAATGAGCAGTTCTTC CASSALTGARYNEQFF
. TRBJ1-1 15 TRBV18 TRBD1 TGTGCCAGCTCACCAGGGACAGGGGCAAACACTGAAGCTTTCTTT CASSPGTGANTEAFF
. TRBJ1-2 15 TRBV3-1/TRBV3-2 . TGTGCCAGCAGCCAAGATCCGAGGACAACCTATGGCTACACCTTC CASSQDPRTTYGYTF
once TRBJ2-5 15 TRBV7-8 TRBD2 TGTGCCAGCAGGGGGACTAGCGGGGGTGCCGAGACCCAGTACTTC CASRGTSGGAETQYF
once TRBJ1-5 14 TRBV18 TRBD1 TGTGCCAGCTCGCCGACAGGGGGCAGGCAGCCCCAGCATTTT CASSPTGGRQPQHF
. TRBJ2-7 13 TRBV5-1 . TGCGCCAGCAGCTTGGACCAGGGCTACGAGCAGTACTTC CASSLDQGYEQYF
. TRBJ2-7 13 TRBV19 . TGTGCCAGTAGTATTCAGGCAGGGGACGAGCAGTACTTC CASSIQAGDEQYF
. TRBJ2-1 15 TRBV6-5 TRBD1 TGTGCCAGCAGTTGGACGGACAGGGGAGGGAATGAGCAGTTCTTC CASSWTDRGGNEQFF
. TRBJ2-1 16 TRBV4-1 TRBD2 TGCGCCAGCAGCCAAGATCAGCGGGGGGCTTACAATGAGCAGTTCTTC CASSQDQRGAYNEQFF
. TRBJ2-6 18 TRBV14 . TGTGCCAGCAGCCTGTGGGGCAGGACCCCCTCTGGGGCCAACGTCCTGACTTTC CASSLWGRTPSGANVLTF
. TRBJ2-5 15 TRBV9 . TGTGCCAGCAGCGTAGCCGTAGGCAGGTCAGAGACCCAGTACTTC CASSVAVGRSETQYF
. TRBJ2-1 13 TRBV15 TRBD2 TGTGCCACTTGGCGGGGGGACCGCAATGAGCAGTTCTTC CATWRGDRNEQFF
. TRBJ2-5 12 TRBV5-4 . TGTGCCAGCAGCAGACAGGAAGAGACCCAGTACTTC CASSRQEETQYF
few TRBJ2-7 14 TRBV27 . TGTGCCAGCAGTTCGGATCAGGGGAGATTCGAGCAGTACTTC CASSSDQGRFEQYF
. TRBJ1-2 13 TRBV6-2/TRBV6-3 . TGTGCCAGCAGTTACACACAGGGAAATGGCTACACCTTC CASSYTQGNGYTF
. TRBJ2-1 15 TRBV29-1 . TGCAGCGTTGTTGGCGCAGGGAAAACCTACAATGAGCAGTTCTTC CSVVGAGKTYNEQFF
. TRBJ1-2 14 TRBV5-8 TRBD1 TGTGCCAGCAGCCTCGGACAGGGTCCGGATGGCTACACCTTC CASSLGQGPDGYTF
few TRBJ1-1 17 TRBV5-1 . TGCGCCAGCAGCTTTCGCTCGGGGGGAGGGAGGGACACTGAAGCTTTCTTT CASSFRSGGGRDTEAFF
. TRBJ1-5 16 TRBV6-1 . TGTGCCAGCAGTGGAGAACAGGGCTTTGGGAATCAGCCCCAGCATTTT CASSGEQGFGNQPQHF
. TRBJ2-1 15 TRBV18 . TGTGCCAGCTCACCCAATACAGGGGGAGGGGTTGAGCAGTTCTTC CASSPNTGGGVEQFF
. TRBJ1-5 15 TRBV18 . TGTGCCAGCTCCCCAGGACAGAACAAAGATCAGCCCCAGCATTTT CASSPGQNKDQPQHF
few TRBJ1-2 13 TRBV11-3 . TGTGCCAGCAGCTTAGGGGAGGGCTATGGCTACACCTTC CASSLGEGYGYTF
. TRBJ1-1 11 TRBV19 . TGTGCCAGTACGGGGAACACTGAAGCTTTCTTT CASTGNTEAFF
. TRBJ1-3 14 TRBV18 . TGTGCCAGCTCACCAGTACAAACTGGAAACACCATATATTTT CASSPVQTGNTIYF
. TRBJ2-2 16 TRBV18 TRBD1 TGTGCCAGCAAAGACATCCCGGGACAGGGATACGGGGAGCTGTTTTTT CASKDIPGQGYGELFF
. TRBJ1-2 13 TRBV7-3 TRBD1 TGTGCCAGCAGTGTGGACAGGGCCTATGGCTACACCTTC CASSVDRAYGYTF
. TRBJ2-5 13 TRBV7-5 . TGTGCCAGAAGAGAACTAGCGGTACAGACCCAGTACTTC CARRELAVQTQYF
. TRBJ2-3 15 TRBV11-3 . TGTGCCAGCAGCCTAGGACAGTTTAGCACAGATACGCAGTATTTT CASSLGQFSTDTQYF
. TRBJ1-3 16 TRBV18 . TGTGCCAGCTCACCTACCCTGACAGGAGATGGAAACACCATATATTTT CASSPTLTGDGNTIYF